The 24 T cell receptor beta chains reported below all come from one sample, sequenced in a study of T cell responses to AZD1222 COVID-19 vaccine. Repertoires were generated with immunoSEQ multiplex PCR, while TCRdb's copy carries only in-frame clones and drops some. The sample lists more than 95,000 clones, roughly 88% occurring once. The sample here was peripheral blood, taken on day 0 of AZD1222 vaccination. The receptors were sampled from an adult in good health.

The V and J genes are TRBV12-3 or TRBV12-4 and TRBJ2-5; D is perhaps TRBD2 (5 bases). The CDR3 loop spans 13 amino acids. V was pared by 8 bases and J by 1 base, with 11 bases between. This CDR3 is CASVRGFQETQYF. DNA of the CDR3: TGTGCCAGCGTTCGAGGGTTCCAAGAGACCCAGTACTTC.

The V and J genes are TRBV3-1 (or the pseudogene TRBV3-2) and TRBJ2-1; the D is unclear. Germline V CDR1 and CDR2: LGHDT, YNNKEL (reference sequence). The CDR3 spans 12 residues. V lost 6 bases, J lost 6 bases, and 9 bases lay in between. This chain's CDR3 is CASRSWGNEQFF. CDR3 nucleotide sequence: TGTGCCAGCAGAAGTTGGGGCAATGAGCAGTTCTTC.

V usage is TRBV19 and J usage is TRBJ2-3; D remains ambiguous. The germline V gene encodes CDR1 LNHDA and CDR2 SQIVND (reference sequence). Trimming shortened V by 6 bases and J by 3 bases, and 13 bases separated the two germline ends. The CDR3 extends over 14 amino acids. Here the CDR3 reads CASRPLLGTDTQYF. CDR3 coding DNA: TGTGCCAGTAGGCCCCTCCTCGGAACAGATACGCAGTATTTT.

The V call is TRBV18, the J call TRBJ1-2; D perhaps matches TRBD1 (5 bases). The CDR3 has 15 amino acids. Trimming pared 2 bases from V and 3 bases from J, leaving 13 bases between. CDR1 is KGHSH, CDR2 LQKENI, per germline. The CDR3 sequence: CASSPTGGYHYGYTF. In nucleotides, the CDR3 is TGTGCCAGCTCACCAACGGGGGGATACCACTATGGCTACACCTTC.

This clone showed up just once. The chain carries TRBV6-5 and TRBJ1-5, with D tentatively TRBD1 (5 bases). V lost 3 bases and J lost 4, with 16 bases in between. The CDR3 is 16 amino acids. Germline CDR1 and CDR2: MNHEY and SVGAGI. The CDR3 bases are TGTGCCAGCAGTTATTCTGGGGCAGACCCTAATCAGCCCCAGCATTTT. Protein: CASSYSGADPNQPQHF.

This clone is a singleton in its sample. V and J are TRBV4-3 and TRBJ1-4, with TRBD1 matching over 7 bases. CDR1 is LGHNA and CDR2 is YSLEER in the germline V gene. The CDR3 totals 15 residues. With V trimmed by 4 bases and J by 4 bases, 6 bases remained unmatched. The CDR3 sequence is CASSPGTEDNEKLFF. The CDR3 region has the DNA TGCGCCAGCAGCCCCGGGACAGAAGATAATGAAAAACTGTTTTTT.

This chain's CDR3 is CASSQDSRAFF. The CDR3 DNA follows: TGTGCCAGCAGCCAAGACAGTAGAGCTTTCTTT. The chain joins TRBV14 to TRBJ1-1; D gene uncertain. Germline V gene data show CDR1 as SGHDN and CDR2 as FVKESK. CDR3 length: 11 residues. V lost 0 bases to trimming and J lost 10 bases, with 6 bases between them. Using reference TRBV14 and TRBJ1-1 for the parts outside the CDR3, the full variable domain is EAGVTQFPSHSVIEKGQTVTLRCDPISGHDNLYWYRRVMGKEIKFLLHFVKESKQDESGMPNNRFLAERTGGTYSTLKVQPAELEDSGVYFCASSQDSRAFFGQGTRLTVV.

The chain couples TRBV7-2 to TRBJ1-2, with TRBD1 matching 9 bases. The V and J ends lost 1 base and 2 bases, in that order; junction bases with no gene match: 8. Germline V gives CDR1 SGHTA, CDR2 FQGNSA. This CDR3 spans 17 amino acids. CDR3: CASSLEAGTGINYGYTF. In DNA, the CDR3 is TGTGCCAGCAGCTTAGAAGCCGGGACAGGGATCAACTATGGCTACACCTTC.

The V call is TRBV7-9, the J call TRBJ1-1; weak D call: TRBD1 (5 bases). The germline V gene encodes CDR1 SEHNR and CDR2 FQNEAQ (reference sequence). CDR3 length equals 13 residues. Trimming took 1 base from V and 4 from J, leaving 7 bases between them. The CDR3 nucleotides read TGTGCCAGCAGCTTAGGGGGGTCCACTGAAGCTTTCTTT. Protein product: CASSLGGSTEAFF.

The CDR3 DNA reads TGTGCCAGCAGCCTTTACGAGACCCAGTACTTC. This sequence encodes CASSLYETQYF. The chain uses TRBV5-5 and TRBJ2-5; D remains unclear. Germline CDR1 is SGHKS and CDR2 is YYEKEE (reference sequence). Trimming removed 4 bases at V and 5 bases at J, with 6 bases between. The CDR3 runs 11 residues.

The chain couples TRBV11-3 to TRBJ2-5; 7 nucleotides match TRBD1. The germline V gene has CDR1 SGHNT and CDR2 YENEEA. V lost 3 bases, J lost 1 base, and 8 bases stayed unmatched. The CDR3 spans 16 residues. CDR3 sequence reads: CASSFGTEVFQETQYF. DNA for the CDR3: TGTGCCAGCAGCTTCGGGACAGAGGTATTCCAAGAGACCCAGTACTTC.

This chain links TRBV28 with TRBJ2-5; 8 bases fit TRBD1. Germline-derived CDR1 and CDR2 are MDHEN and SYDVKM. The CDR3 sequence is 16 residues long. Trimming at V came to 3 bases and at J to 5 bases, leaving 11 bases not matched to a gene. The CDR3 DNA follows: TGTGCCAGCAGTTTCGGCTCCGGCAGGGGGCCCGAGACCCAGTACTTC. Translation gives CASSFGSGRGPETQYF.

The chain couples TRBV5-4 to TRBJ2-7; D uncertain. CDR3 length: 13 amino acids. Trimming removed 4 bases from V and 3 bases from J, with 11 bases in between. Germline-derived CDR1 and CDR2 are SGHNT and YYREEE (reference sequence). The CDR3 here is CASSPGRSYEQYF. Written as DNA, the CDR3 is TGTGCCAGCAGCCCCGGACGGAGCTACGAGCAGTACTTC.

The chain combines TRBV5-4 with TRBJ1-1, with unresolved D. This CDR3 is 15 amino acids long. The V end lost 2 bases, the J end lost 0 bases, and 11 bases lay between the germline ends. Germline CDR1 SGHNT, CDR2 YYREEE (reference sequence). The CDR3 region is CASSLQGPMNTEAFF. The CDR3 DNA is TGTGCCAGCAGCTTACAAGGACCTATGAACACTGAAGCTTTCTTT.

The chain links TRBV27 to TRBJ1-3; 9 bases align to TRBD1. The CDR3 is 15 amino acids. Per germline, CDR1 MNHEY and CDR2 SMNVEV (reference sequence). V trimming: 2 bases; J trimming: 1 base; junction bases outside the gene matches: 0. CDR3 residues: CASSLGQGSGNTIYF. The DNA for the CDR3 is TGTGCCAGCAGTTTAGGACAGGGGTCTGGAAACACCATATATTTT.

This chain uses TRBV19 with TRBJ1-5, with D maybe TRBD1 (5 bases). CDR1 and CDR2 (germline): LNHDA, SQIVND (reference sequence). V shed 3 bases and J shed 3 bases, with 12 bases lying between them. This CDR3 is 15 amino acids long. Here the CDR3 DNA reads TGTGCCAGTAGTATGGGAGGGGTGTTCAATCAGCCCCAGCATTTT. Amino acid sequence: CASSMGGVFNQPQHF.

The chain joins TRBV3-1 (or the pseudogene TRBV3-2) to TRBJ1-5; D is unclear. CDR1 and CDR2 (germline): LGHDT, YNNKEL (reference sequence). Trimming stripped 0 bases from V and 3 bases from J, with 3 bases between. The CDR3 contains 13 residues. The CDR3 coding sequence is TGTGCCAGCAGCCAAGATACCAATCAGCCCCAGCATTTT. Translation: CASSQDTNQPQHF.

The chain has TRBV11-3 and TRBJ2-1; tentative D call: TRBD2 (6 bases). The V end lost 0 bases, the J end lost 10 bases, and 10 bases lay between the germline ends. In germline, CDR1 is SGHNT, CDR2 YENEEA. The CDR3 covers 13 residues. CDR3 protein: CASSLEWLAEQFF. In DNA form, the CDR3 reads TGTGCCAGCAGCTTAGAATGGCTAGCGGAGCAGTTCTTC.

The gene calls are TRBV6-1 and TRBJ1-6; TRBD1 matches 7 bases. This CDR3 comprises 16 residues. Germline trimming cut 3 bases from V and 3 bases from J; bases unmatched to any gene: 5. CDR1 is MNHNS, CDR2 SASEGT, per germline. The CDR3 DNA follows: TGTGCCAGCAGTGACCCGGGACAGAGCTATAATTCACCCCTCCACTTT. Amino acid sequence: CASSDPGQSYNSPLHF.

The V call is TRBV7-6, the J call TRBJ1-1, with D unresolved. The CDR3 runs to 14 residues. Trimming took 1 base from V and 4 from J, leaving 10 bases between them. Germline CDR1 is SGHVS and CDR2 is FNYEAQ. The CDR3 DNA sequence: TGTGCCAGCAGCTTAGTGGTTGGTGCCACTGAAGCTTTCTTT. It yields the protein CASSLVVGATEAFF.

The V and J genes are TRBV3-1 (or the pseudogene TRBV3-2) and TRBJ1-2; TRBD1 matches at 7 bases. Germline V gene lookup returns CDR1 LGHDT and CDR2 YNNKEL (reference sequence). CDR3 length equals 15 residues. V shed 4 bases and J 4 bases; nucleotides not matched to a gene: 9. CDR3 coding DNA: TGTGCCAGCAGCCGTCAGCCCGGGACAGCCTATGGCTACACCTTC. This sequence encodes CASSRQPGTAYGYTF.

This clone was picked up a small number of times. J is TRBJ2-3 and V is TRBV27, with D perhaps TRBD2 (6 bases). The V end lost 7 bases, the J end lost 3 bases, and 26 bases lay between the germline ends. CDR3 length: 18 residues. The germline CDR1 and CDR2 sequences are MNHEY and SMNVEV (reference sequence). CDR3 coding DNA: TGTGCCAGCACCCCGATTTTGCAGGGACGGGGGATGACAGATACGCAGTATTTT. Translating it yields CASTPILQGRGMTDTQYF.

The V gene is TRBV11-1, the J gene TRBJ1-1; weak D call: TRBD1 (5 bases). This CDR3 is built from 13 residues. Per germline, CDR1 SGHAT and CDR2 FQDESV (reference sequence). V dropped 4 bases and J dropped 8 bases, with 14 bases sitting between them. The CDR3 DNA reads as TGTGCCAGCAGCTGGGGCCAGGGCGTGGAAGCTTTCTTT. This encodes CASSWGQGVEAFF.

The rearrangement links TRBV4-1 to TRBJ2-3; 15 bases align to TRBD2. The CDR3 contains 18 residues. The germline gives CDR1 MGHRA, CDR2 YSYEKL. V shed 1 base, J shed 5 bases, and the junction held 7 bases outside the gene matches. The CDR3: CASSQASGTSGRIDTQYF. The CDR3 DNA follows: TGCGCCAGCAGCCAAGCATCCGGGACTAGCGGGAGGATAGATACGCAGTATTTT.